The present T cell receptor (beta chain) was sequenced within a study of glioma-infiltrating T cells after dendritic cell vaccination. On the study more broadly: Autologous tumor lysate-pulsed dendritic cell vaccination was given between the early 2000s and the early 2010s.

This table comes from immunoSEQ multiplex PCR, and its TCRdb copy is limited to in-frame clones, with some not included. The sample shows tens of thousands of clones, roughly 87% of them seen only once. Germline V gene sequence: CDR1 SQVTM, CDR2 ANQGSEA. The junction had 8 bases not matched to a gene; V was cut back by 0 bases and J by 3 bases. This CDR3 spans 15 amino acids. Documented time point: after dendritic cell vaccination, including at tumor progression/relapse. Only patients with spare fresh-frozen tumor and over two years of follow-up were included. Isocitrate dehydrogenase mutation was absent in all glioblastoma patients.

The V and J genes are TRBV29-1 and TRBJ2-7, with 7 bases matching TRBD2. The source of this sequence is a human donor with glioblastoma. Here the sequenced sample was blood, taken after dendritic cell vaccination. CDR3 amino acids: CSVEDDSGGSYEQYF. The CDR3 DNA sequence: TGCAGCGTTGAAGACGACAGTGGCGGGAGCTACGAGCAGTACTTC.